This T cell receptor (beta chain) was captured by sequencing in a study of T cells in Graves' hyperthyroidism and ophthalmopathy. Trimming took 6 bases from V and 1 from J, leaving 18 bases between them. This CDR3 region has 15 residues. Germline CDR1 GTSNPN, CDR2 SVGIG (reference sequence). Regions amplified from RNA transcripts were the TCR beta CDR3 regions. HTBI primers were used for first-round RT-PCR of the TCR CDR3. From the multiplex PCR reads, TCRdb called clonotypes with MiXCR, one entry per CDR3 protein. This table has some 600,000 distinct CDR3 sequences, about 14% appearing once. Hyperthyroidism patients were newly diagnosed, had disease duration under 2 months, and were aged 18 to 65 years.

The source material was blood. The receptor's source is a woman in her 30s with Graves' hyperthyroidism that later progressed to Graves' ophthalmopathy. This chain uses TRBV30 with TRBJ1-1; no reliable D call. CDR3 in DNA: TGTGCCTGCAACCCTTTGAGGGTGAAGAACACTGAAGCTTTCTTT. Encoded protein: CACNPLRVKNTEAFF.